The next 7 T cell receptor beta chains were all read from a single sample in a study of T cell responses to AZD1222 COVID-19 vaccine. TCRdb's table, derived via immunoSEQ multiplex PCR, lists solely in-frame clones and lacks some. The table records more than 95,000 clones, around 86% of them present only once. The sequencing here drew on peripheral blood, taken 28 days after the second dose of the MenACWY control vaccine. The receptors originated from an adult who received the MenACWY meningococcal vaccine as a control.

The V gene is TRBV19, the J gene TRBJ2-2; D call uncertain. The CDR3 has 14 amino acids. Trimming shortened V by 6 bases and J by 4 bases, and 12 bases separated the two germline ends. Germline CDR1 is LNHDA and CDR2 is SQIVND (reference sequence). In DNA, the CDR3 is TGTGCCAGTAGGGGAATCCCCAGCACCGGGGAGCTGTTTTTT. Its protein is CASRGIPSTGELFF.

The chain carries TRBV4-3 and TRBJ1-2, with 7 bases lining up with TRBD1. This CDR3 comprises 17 residues. CDR1 is LGHNA and CDR2 is YSLEER in the germline V gene. V dropped 0 bases and J dropped 4; count of bases not matched to a gene: 11. CDR3 sequence: CASSQETGVGCCYGYTF. CDR3 coding DNA: TGCGCCAGCAGCCAAGAAACAGGGGTTGGATGTTGCTATGGCTACACCTTC.

The chain couples TRBV18 to TRBJ1-1; 8 bases line up with TRBD1. Germline values: CDR1 KGHSH, CDR2 LQKENI. The CDR3 is 14 amino acids. V lost 4 bases and J lost 5; bases outside the gene matches: 6. DNA of the CDR3: TGTGCCAGCTCACTTAGGACAGGGCGAACTGAAGCTTTCTTT. Translated: CASSLRTGRTEAFF.

The sample holds one count of this clone. DNA for the CDR3: TGTGCCAGCAGCCCCCGCAGGGTTGGAAACACCATATATTTT. This encodes CASSPRRVGNTIYF. This sequence joins TRBV3-1 (or the pseudogene TRBV3-2) and TRBJ1-3; possibly TRBD1 for D (5 bases). Per the germline V gene, CDR1 is LGHDT and CDR2 is YNNKEL (reference sequence). The V gene lost 4 bases and the J gene lost 3 bases, with 10 bases spanning the gap. The CDR3 consists of 14 residues.

The chain uses TRBV28 and TRBJ1-1; 11 bases align to TRBD1. Germline lookup yields CDR1 MDHEN and CDR2 SYDVKM. V dropped 4 bases and J dropped 2; count of bases not matched to a gene: 6. The CDR3 runs 16 residues. Here the CDR3 DNA reads TGTGCCAGCAGTTCACAGGGGACAGGGGGAAACACTGAAGCTTTCTTT. Amino acids: CASSSQGTGGNTEAFF.

The chain couples TRBV7-8 to TRBJ2-2, with TRBD1 matching over 9 bases. CDR3 size: 19 residues. The germline gives CDR1 SGHVS, CDR2 FQNEAQ. With V trimmed by 4 bases and J by 0 bases, 12 bases remained unmatched. CDR3 region: CASSSTDGDRVANTGELFF. The CDR3 nucleotides are TGTGCCAGCAGCTCAACTGACGGGGACAGGGTAGCGAACACCGGGGAGCTGTTTTTT.

V is TRBV3-1 (or the pseudogene TRBV3-2) and J is TRBJ2-7; D may match TRBD1 or TRBD2 (5 bases each). With 0 bases removed from V and 12 bases from J, the gap between germline ends came to 12 bases. This CDR3 comprises 12 residues. The germline CDR1 and CDR2 sequences are LGHDT and YNNKEL (reference sequence). The CDR3 nucleotides are TGTGCCAGCAGCCAAGAGAGGAAGGGACCGTACTTC. This gives the protein CASSQERKGPYF.